Shown below are 14 T cell receptor beta chains from a single sample sequenced in a study of lymphopenia after photon versus proton radiotherapy. Using immunoSEQ multiplex PCR, the repertoire was profiled, and TCRdb retains in-frame clones only, with some absent. The sample carries about 160,000 clones, roughly nine tenths recorded once. This material consisted of peripheral blood, taken from a patient treated with photon-based radiotherapy. The receptors derive from a man aged 45 to 65 with gastric cancer.

This clone was found once. The J gene is TRBJ1-5, the V gene TRBV19, with D unresolved. V lost 4 bases to trimming and J lost 0 bases, with 13 bases between them. This CDR3 is 16 amino acids long. Per the germline V gene, CDR1 is LNHDA and CDR2 is SQIVND (reference sequence). The CDR3 nucleotides are TGTGCCAGTAGTAGCCTCGGGATGGGTAGCAATCAGCCCCAGCATTTT. It translates to CASSSLGMGSNQPQHF.

The chain recombines TRBV7-6 with TRBJ2-1; tentatively, D is TRBD2 (6 bases). Germline CDR1 reads SGHVS; CDR2 reads FNYEAQ. With 4 bases removed from V and 9 bases from J, the gap between germline ends came to 16 bases. The CDR3 length is 14 residues. The CDR3 DNA sequence: TGTGCCAGCAGCTCGGAGGGGCCTACGTTTGAGCAGTTCTTC. Amino acids: CASSSEGPTFEQFF.

This rearrangement joins TRBV19 to TRBJ1-2; no reliable D call. Trimming pared 5 bases from V and 14 bases from J, leaving 24 bases between. The CDR3 spans 14 residues. The germline V gene encodes CDR1 LNHDA and CDR2 SQIVND (reference sequence). The CDR3 DNA follows: TGTGCCAGTAGTCCTCTCGGGGTGGGTACCTCTACAACCTTC. Its protein product is CASSPLGVGTSTTF.

J is TRBJ2-5 and V is TRBV5-1; 7 positions match TRBD2. The ends lost 4 bases at V and 4 bases at J; junction bases unmatched: 10. The CDR3 consists of 15 residues. The germline gives CDR1 SGHRS, CDR2 YFSETQ. CDR3 in amino acids: CASSPSGTYRETQYF. The CDR3 nucleotides read TGCGCCAGCAGCCCAAGCGGGACTTATCGAGAGACCCAGTACTTC.

V is TRBV5-4 and J is TRBJ2-1; 14 nucleotides line up with TRBD2. This CDR3 comprises 15 residues. V lost 5 bases, J lost 5 bases, and 3 bases stayed unmatched. In germline, CDR1 is SGHNT, CDR2 YYREEE (reference sequence). In DNA form, the CDR3 reads TGTGCCAGCAGGAGGACTAGCGGGAGGAACAATGAGCAGTTCTTC. Translating it yields CASRRTSGRNNEQFF.

The chain recombines TRBV19 with TRBJ2-7; possibly TRBD2 for D (5 bases). The germline V gene has CDR1 LNHDA and CDR2 SQIVND (reference sequence). This CDR3 region has 15 residues. With 3 bases removed from V and 4 bases from J, the gap between germline ends came to 16 bases. CDR3 bases: TGTGCCAGTAGTATTGCCCGAGGCCCGGGGTACGAGCAGTACTTC. Amino acid sequence: CASSIARGPGYEQYF.

This clone was counted a single time. The J gene is TRBJ2-1, the V gene TRBV14, with 7 bases fitting TRBD2. Germline V gene lookup returns CDR1 SGHDN and CDR2 FVKESK. CDR3 size: 15 residues. J was trimmed by 8 bases and V by 1 base; bases with no gene match: 8. The CDR3, as DNA: TGTGCCAGCAGCCAAGTTGCCGGGAGGAGCGATGAGCAGTTCTTC. This translates into CASSQVAGRSDEQFF.

This sequence joins TRBV19 and TRBJ2-3; D is uncertain. There are 14 residues in the CDR3. Trimming took 5 bases from V and 7 from J, leaving 16 bases between them. Germline CDR1 LNHDA, CDR2 SQIVND (reference sequence). The CDR3 DNA follows: TGTGCCAGTAGTCCCCGCGCGTCAACCAATACGCAGTATTTT. It is translated as CASSPRASTNTQYF.

The chain uses TRBV11-2 and TRBJ2-2; a weak D match, TRBD1 (6 bases). CDR1 SGHAT and CDR2 FQNNGV come from the germline V gene. The CDR3 spans 15 residues. The germline V and J ends were trimmed by 1 base and 3 bases, with 9 bases remaining between them. CDR3 sequence reads: CASSLVRGDTGELFF. The CDR3 DNA follows: TGTGCCAGCAGCTTAGTCAGGGGAGACACCGGGGAGCTGTTTTTT.

The chain uses TRBV2 and TRBJ2-1, with TRBD2 identical over 13 bases. Unmatched junction bases numbered 2, after V lost 7 bases and J lost 8 bases. This CDR3 spans 13 amino acids. CDR1 is SNHLY and CDR2 is FYNNEI in the germline V gene. CDR3 sequence reads: CASTGLAGDEQFF. In nucleotides, the CDR3 is TGTGCCAGCACTGGACTAGCGGGAGATGAGCAGTTCTTC.

This CDR3 reads CAIGDRGGYEQYF. The CDR3 bases are TGTGCCATTGGGGACAGGGGGGGTTACGAGCAGTACTTC. The chain employs TRBV28 and TRBJ2-7, with 11 bases lining up with TRBD1. The CDR3 loop spans 13 amino acids. Germline CDR1 and CDR2: MDHEN and SYDVKM. The trim removed 10 bases at V and 4 bases at J, leaving 6 bases unmatched.

This clone came up once. The chain carries TRBV5-1 and TRBJ2-2, with 7 bases matching TRBD2. The V gene's germline CDR1 is SGHRS and CDR2 YFSETQ. J lost 3 bases, V lost 4 bases, and 3 bases had no gene match. The CDR3 runs 14 residues. DNA of the CDR3: TGCGCCAGCAGCAGGCGGGAGTACACCGGGGAGCTGTTTTTT. Its translation is CASSRREYTGELFF. Full variable domain (rest looked up from reference TRBV5-1 and TRBJ2-2): KAGVTQTPRYLIKTRGQQVTLSCSPISGHRSVSWYQQTPGQGLQFLFEYFSETQRNKGNFPGRFSGRQFSNSRSEMNVSTLELGDSALYLCASSRREYTGELFFGEGSRLTVL.

This clone showed up just once. The chain combines TRBV6-1 with TRBJ2-4; perhaps TRBD1 as D (5 bases). Per germline, CDR1 MNHNS and CDR2 SASEGT. The CDR3 has 14 residues. Trimming took off 8 bases at V and 1 base at J, with 12 bases between the two ends. CDR3 sequence (DNA): TGTGCCAGCGGAGCCGCAGGGGCCAAAAACATTCAGTACTTC. This codes for CASGAAGAKNIQYF.

The V and J genes are TRBV19 and TRBJ2-7, with D perhaps TRBD2 (6 bases). In germline, CDR1 is LNHDA, CDR2 SQIVND (reference sequence). This CDR3 comprises 14 residues. The germline V and J ends were trimmed by 1 base and 3 bases, with 10 bases remaining between them. The CDR3 region is CASSIAGENYEQYF. In DNA form, the CDR3 reads TGTGCCAGTAGTATAGCGGGAGAGAACTACGAGCAGTACTTC.